Listed here are 21 T cell receptor beta chains from one sample, sequenced in a study of OX40 agonist ivuxolimab in advanced cancers. Some clones are missing from TCRdb's copy, which holds only in-frame ones; the method was immunoSEQ multiplex PCR. The data show 50,000 to 85,000 clones, with about 85% seen just once and 4% held by the top ten. The sequencing used CD4+ or CD8+ T cells sorted from blood, collected in a trial of the OX40 agonist ivuxolimab. The receptors stem from an adult with an advanced solid tumor such as melanoma, head and neck, liver or kidney cancer.

J is TRBJ2-2 and V is TRBV19, with 11 bases that match TRBD2. The V segment lost 9 bases and the J segment 2 bases; nucleotides outside the gene matches: 11. CDR1 is LNHDA and CDR2 is SQIVND in the germline V gene (reference sequence). The CDR3 extends over 17 amino acids. The CDR3 loop reads CASIGLAGGLNTGELFF. Here the CDR3 DNA reads TGTGCCAGCATTGGCCTAGCGGGGGGATTAAACACCGGGGAGCTGTTTTTT. The variable domain in full, with the rest retrieved from reference TRBV19 and TRBJ2-2, is DGGITQSPKYLFRKEGQNVTLSCEQNLNHDAMYWYRQDPGQGLRLIYYSQIVNDFQKGDIAEGYSVSREKKESFPLTVTSAQKNPTAFYLCASIGLAGGLNTGELFFGEGSRLTVL.

The V and J genes are TRBV9 and TRBJ1-1; D unclear. V was clipped by 0 bases and J by 4 bases, with 4 bases between them. Germline V gene lookup returns CDR1 SGDLS and CDR2 YYNGEE. The CDR3 is 12 amino acids. The DNA for the CDR3 is TGTGCCAGCAGCGTAGGGGGCACTGAAGCTTTCTTT. The encoded protein is CASSVGGTEAFF. The entire variable domain, with the rest obtained from reference TRBV9 and TRBJ1-1, is as follows: DSGVTQTPKHLITATGQRVTLRCSPRSGDLSVYWYQQSLDQGLQFLIQYYNGEERAKGNILERFSAQQFPDLHSELNLSSLELGDSALYFCASSVGGTEAFFGQGTRLTVV.

This clone was seen a handful of times. The CDR3 region has the DNA TGTGCCAGCAGGGGGGTGGGGAGGAACACTGAAGCTTTCTTT. As protein: CASRGVGRNTEAFF. This chain joins TRBV6-6 and TRBJ1-1; a possible D gene is TRBD1 (5 bases). The CDR3 runs to 14 residues. The ends were cut back, 6 bases at V and 1 base at J, with 12 bases in the middle. Germline-derived CDR1 and CDR2 are MNHNY and SVGAGI (reference sequence).

There are a few counts of this clone. J is TRBJ2-3 and V is TRBV15; D ambiguous. Germline V gene lookup returns CDR1 LNHNV and CDR2 YYDKDF (reference sequence). The CDR3 sequence is 14 residues long. With 0 bases removed from V and 0 bases from J, the gap between germline ends came to 4 bases. The CDR3 reads CATSRDASTDTQYF. The CDR3 DNA reads as TGTGCCACCAGCAGAGACGCTAGCACAGATACGCAGTATTTT.

The rearrangement joins TRBV28 to TRBJ2-4; 8 bases are a match to TRBD1. With 8 bases clipped from V and 6 bases from J, the junction kept 6 bases outside the gene matches. CDR1 and CDR2 from the germline V gene are MDHEN and SYDVKM. The CDR3 is 13 residues long. CDR3 protein: CASGWTGRNIQYF. The CDR3 DNA sequence: TGTGCCAGCGGATGGACAGGGAGAAACATTCAGTACTTC.

This clone has a handful of counts. The chain uses TRBV5-5 and TRBJ2-3; perhaps D is TRBD1 or TRBD2 (5 bases each). This CDR3 is 14 amino acids long. Germline V gene data show CDR1 as SGHKS and CDR2 as YYEKEE (reference sequence). With 7 bases removed from V and 2 bases from J, the gap between germline ends came to 14 bases. CDR3 sequence: CASLRDRSTDTQYF. CDR3 bases: TGTGCCAGCCTGAGGGACCGCTCCACAGATACGCAGTATTTT.

The chain has TRBV10-1 and TRBJ2-6; tentative D call: TRBD2 (5 bases). V was trimmed by 8 bases and J by 14 bases, leaving 7 bases between them. Germline lookup yields CDR1 WNHNN and CDR2 SYGVQD (reference sequence). CDR3 length: 9 residues. The CDR3 is CASRRLLTF. CDR3 nucleotide sequence: TGCGCCAGCCGGAGGCTCCTGACTTTC.

This clone has a handful of counts. CDR3 sequence: CASRPQGAVNEQFF. CDR3 sequence (DNA): TGCGCCAGCAGACCACAGGGGGCTGTCAATGAGCAGTTCTTC. This chain connects TRBV5-1 to TRBJ2-1; 9 bases map to TRBD1. J gave up 6 bases and V 5 bases, and 6 bases lay outside the gene matches. CDR1 SGHRS and CDR2 YFSETQ come from the germline V gene. The CDR3 spans 14 residues. Full variable domain (rest looked up from reference TRBV5-1 and TRBJ2-1): KAGVTQTPRYLIKTRGQQVTLSCSPISGHRSVSWYQQTPGQGLQFLFEYFSETQRNKGNFPGRFSGRQFSNSRSEMNVSTLELGDSALYLCASRPQGAVNEQFFGPGTRLTVL.

A note on this clone: The identical CDR3 is also encoded by other nucleotide sequences in the sample. The chain uses TRBV19 and TRBJ2-3, with D unresolved. The CDR3 runs 11 residues. The germline V gene has CDR1 LNHDA and CDR2 SQIVND (reference sequence). Trimming cost V 3 bases and J 2 bases, with 0 bases left between them. In DNA, the CDR3 is TGTGCCAGTAGTATCACAGATACGCAGTATTTT. Its translation: CASSITDTQYF.

V gene TRBV28 combines with J gene TRBJ2-5; D call uncertain. Trimming took off 2 bases at V and 5 bases at J, with 6 bases between the two ends. The CDR3 is 12 residues long. The germline V gene has CDR1 MDHEN and CDR2 SYDVKM. In DNA, the CDR3 is TGTGCCAGCAGTTTACAGGCGGAGACCCAGTACTTC. Translated: CASSLQAETQYF.

In its sample, this clone was seen once. The V gene is TRBV5-1, the J gene TRBJ2-7, with TRBD2 matching over 12 bases. CDR3 length: 15 amino acids. CDR1 is SGHRS, CDR2 YFSETQ, per germline. Losses at the gene ends were 4 bases for V and 7 bases for J; bases not matched to a gene: 9. In DNA form, the CDR3 reads TGCGCCAGCAGCGCGGGGACTAGCGGGTCTTATGAGCAGTACTTC. Protein: CASSAGTSGSYEQYF.

The CDR3 DNA follows: TGCGCCAGCAGCATCGGACCTCCCTACGAGCAGTACTTC. It encodes CASSIGPPYEQYF. V is TRBV5-1 and J is TRBJ2-7; the D is unclear. CDR3 length: 13 amino acids. V dropped 4 bases and J dropped 2 bases, with 10 bases sitting between them. Germline CDR1 is SGHRS and CDR2 is YFSETQ.

V is TRBV27 and J is TRBJ2-7; TRBD2 matches 10 bases. The V gene end was trimmed by 6 bases and the J gene end by 6 bases; junction bases not matched to a gene: 11. Germline V lookup: CDR1 MNHEY, CDR2 SMNVEV (reference sequence). This CDR3 contains 15 residues. The CDR3: CASRYLAGVKAEQYF. CDR3 DNA: TGTGCCAGCAGATACCTAGCGGGAGTAAAAGCCGAGCAGTACTTC.

This chain connects TRBV28 to TRBJ1-2, with unresolved D. The CDR3 sequence is 16 residues long. Germline V gene data show CDR1 as MDHEN and CDR2 as SYDVKM. Trimming removed 6 bases from V and 7 bases from J, with 24 bases in between. CDR3 sequence: CASSPQPPRHGGGYTF. CDR3 in DNA: TGTGCCAGCAGCCCTCAACCTCCCCGCCACGGAGGTGGCTACACCTTC.

The rearrangement joins TRBV28 to TRBJ2-5; the D is unclear. Germline V gives CDR1 MDHEN, CDR2 SYDVKM. The V end lost 8 bases, the J end lost 5 bases, and 6 bases lay between the germline ends. The CDR3 spans 10 residues. CDR3 bases: TGTGCCAGCTCTGGGGAGACCCAGTACTTC. This translates into CASSGETQYF. Looking up the rest from reference TRBV28 and TRBJ2-5 gives the full variable domain: DVKVTQSSRYLVKRTGEKVFLECVQDMDHENMFWYRQDPGLGLRLIYFSYDVKMKEKGDIPEGYSVSREKKERFSLILESASTNQTSMYLCASSGETQYFGPGTRLLVL.

The chain couples TRBV5-5 to TRBJ2-7; D may match TRBD1 or TRBD2 (5 bases each). The germline CDR1 and CDR2 sequences are SGHKS and YYEKEE (reference sequence). V lost 4 bases and J 0 bases, leaving 14 bases between the germline ends. The CDR3 length is 15 residues. The CDR3 DNA reads TGTGCCAGCAGCGTCCAAACGGGGCTCTCCTACGAGCAGTACTTC. Protein: CASSVQTGLSYEQYF.

The V gene is TRBV10-3, the J gene TRBJ1-2; no clear D. The CDR3 is made up of 14 amino acids. Per germline, CDR1 ENHRY and CDR2 SYGVKD. V was clipped by 2 bases and J by 1 base, with 8 bases between them. In nucleotides, the CDR3 is TGTGCCATCAGTGAGATGCAGAATAACTATGGCTACACCTTC. Amino acid sequence: CAISEMQNNYGYTF.

The rearrangement uses TRBV19 and TRBJ2-1; D possibly corresponds to TRBD1 (6 bases). Germline CDR1 LNHDA, CDR2 SQIVND (reference sequence). The CDR3 is 13 residues long. V was pared by 5 bases and J by 8 bases, with 13 bases between. The CDR3 nucleotides read TGTGCCAGTAGTCTGGGACATTATGATGAGCAGTTCTTC. Amino acid sequence: CASSLGHYDEQFF. The full variable domain, rest sourced from reference TRBV19 and TRBJ2-1, is DGGITQSPKYLFRKEGQNVTLSCEQNLNHDAMYWYRQDPGQGLRLIYYSQIVNDFQKGDIAEGYSVSREKKESFPLTVTSAQKNPTAFYLCASSLGHYDEQFFGPGTRLTVL.

This sequence joins TRBV29-1 and TRBJ1-2; tentative D call: TRBD1 (5 bases). The CDR3 consists of 14 residues. The V and J ends lost 6 bases and 4 bases respectively, with 18 bases between them. Germline V CDR1 and CDR2: SQVTM, ANQGSEA. The CDR3, as DNA: TGCAGCGTCGGGGACCGCTCGAGTAGCTATGGCTACACCTTC. This translates into CSVGDRSSSYGYTF.

About this clone: The sample contains more than one DNA sequence encoding this CDR3. This rearrangement joins TRBV28 to TRBJ2-1, with a tentative D call TRBD2 (6 bases). The CDR3 has 14 amino acids. Germline CDR1 reads MDHEN; CDR2 reads SYDVKM. Trimming took 5 bases from V and 4 from J, leaving 12 bases between them. This CDR3 is CASSPGGTYNEQFF. CDR3 in DNA: TGTGCCAGCAGTCCCGGGGGTACGTACAATGAGCAGTTCTTC.

The chain couples TRBV7-8 to TRBJ1-6; D is uncertain. Deletions cut 2 bases from V and 8 bases from J, with 4 bases between. The CDR3 covers 12 residues. Germline lookup yields CDR1 SGHVS and CDR2 FQNEAQ. The CDR3 spells CASSLTDSPLHF. The CDR3 DNA reads TGTGCCAGCAGCTTAACGGATTCACCCCTCCACTTT.